A single sample gave rise to the 32 T cell receptor beta chains below, sequenced in a study of shared clonotypes between healthy human individuals. Libraries were prepared by immunoSEQ multiplex PCR; TCRdb keeps only in-frame clonotypes and omits some of them. The table records 2 million to 2.5 million clones, approximately 96% of them present only once. The specimen sequenced was naive CD4+ T cells sorted from blood. Regarding subset: CD45RA+ positively selected. Receptors were obtained from a man aged 18 to 29 in good health.

The V gene is TRBV19, the J gene TRBJ2-7; 9 nucleotides agree with TRBD2. The J segment lost 2 bases and the V segment lost 4 bases, leaving 3 bases of the junction unmatched. The CDR3 length is 14 residues. CDR1 is LNHDA and CDR2 is SQIVND in the germline V gene (reference sequence). CDR3 bases: TGTGCCAGTAGTAGCGGGGGGGGCACCTACGAGCAGTACTTC. Translation: CASSSGGGTYEQYF.

This clone was detected only once. The V and J genes are TRBV27 and TRBJ2-3; D might be TRBD1 (7 bases). The germline gives CDR1 MNHEY, CDR2 SMNVEV (reference sequence). The CDR3 contains 14 residues. V lost 6 bases, J lost 6 bases, and 16 bases lay in between. The CDR3 region has the DNA TGTGCCAGCAGGATGGAGGGGGCATGGGATACGCAGTATTTT. Translating it yields CASRMEGAWDTQYF.

The CDR3 DNA reads TGTGCCAGCACCCAAGGGGACAGTGCGGGCGAGCAGTACTTC. It translates to CASTQGDSAGEQYF. The chain recombines TRBV6-5 with TRBJ2-7; 7 bases fit TRBD1. Germline V CDR1 and CDR2: MNHEY, SVGAGI. This CDR3 is built from 14 residues. The V gene end was trimmed by 7 bases and the J gene end by 6 bases; junction bases not matched to a gene: 12.

The chain links TRBV7-3 to TRBJ2-3; TRBD2 matches 8 bases. Germline lookup yields CDR1 SGHTA and CDR2 FQGTGA. The CDR3 spans 15 residues. Trimming at V came to 5 bases and at J to 1 base, leaving 5 bases not matched to a gene. The CDR3 DNA is TGTGCCAGCAGCCCAGACGGGAGGGGCACAGATACGCAGTATTTT. Its protein is CASSPDGRGTDTQYF.

The table lists this clone with a few counts. V usage is TRBV21-1 and J usage is TRBJ1-2; the listed D gene, TRBD1, was not tested against the DNA. TRBV21-1 is a documented pseudogene. The CDR3 runs 18 residues. In DNA form, the CDR3 reads TGTGCCAGCAGCAAAGGGATGGACAGGGTAATTGGATTCTATGGCTACACCTTC. Its translation is CASSKGMDRVIGFYGYTF.

The CDR3 bases are TGTGCCACTTCCCGGACAGGGGTCTCCTACGAGCAGTACTTC. This codes for CATSRTGVSYEQYF. V and J are TRBV27 and TRBJ2-7; the match to TRBD1 covers 9 bases. V was pared by 10 bases and J by 0 bases, with 7 bases of the junction left unmatched. Per the germline V gene, CDR1 is MNHEY and CDR2 is SMNVEV (reference sequence). The CDR3 spans 14 residues.

The chain recombines TRBV5-4 with TRBJ1-2; perhaps TRBD1 as D (5 bases). Germline-derived CDR1 and CDR2 are SGHNT and YYREEE (reference sequence). V was clipped by 4 bases and J by 1 base, with 14 bases between them. The CDR3 is made up of 15 amino acids. CDR3 residues: CASSAGGDLNYGYTF. The CDR3 DNA reads as TGTGCCAGCAGCGCTGGGGGAGATCTTAACTATGGCTACACCTTC.

This sequence joins TRBV11-2 and TRBJ2-5; weak D call: TRBD2 (7 bases). Germline lookup yields CDR1 SGHAT and CDR2 FQNNGV. The V gene lost 7 bases and the J gene lost 10 bases, with 22 bases spanning the gap. CDR3 size: 14 residues. The CDR3 nucleotides are TGTGCCAGCACCCACACGGGGGGCAACCCGGGCCAGTACTTC. This gives the protein CASTHTGGNPGQYF.

The V and J genes are TRBV11-2 and TRBJ2-7; TRBD2 matches at 8 bases. Per germline, CDR1 SGHAT and CDR2 FQNNGV. The CDR3 runs to 16 residues. With V trimmed by 5 bases and J by 3 bases, 12 bases remained unmatched. CDR3 in amino acids: CASSRGGGTPLYEQYF. For the CDR3, the DNA is TGTGCCAGCAGCAGGGGCGGGGGGACCCCCCTCTACGAGCAGTACTTC.

The chain has TRBV6-5 and TRBJ2-7; 9 positions agree with TRBD1. The germline V gene has CDR1 MNHEY and CDR2 SVGAGI. J gave up 4 bases and V 8 bases, and 12 bases lay outside the gene matches. The CDR3 covers 15 residues. This CDR3 reads CASGPSGTGNYEQYF. The CDR3 bases are TGTGCCAGCGGGCCCTCGGGGACAGGGAATTACGAGCAGTACTTC.

The chain is built from TRBV6-5 and TRBJ2-3; 7 positions match TRBD1. The ends lost 0 bases at V and 5 bases at J; junction bases unmatched: 2. The germline gives CDR1 MNHEY, CDR2 SVGAGI. The CDR3 contains 14 residues. The CDR3 nucleotides are TGTGCCAGCAGTTACTCGAACAGGGGAGATACGCAGTATTTT. Its translation is CASSYSNRGDTQYF.

Note on this clone: This CDR3 fails to terminate in the conserved phenylalanine or tryptophan, so it likely reflects a read error. The DNA is omitted, as the CDR3 cannot be located on it reliably, and the CDR3 follows TCRdb's listing. The chain employs TRBV7-9 and TRBJ2-7; TRBD2 is taken as the D call from the table, unchecked against the DNA. The germline CDR1 and CDR2 sequences are SEHNR and FQNEAQ (reference sequence). From its first to its last residue, the CDR3 has 12 amino acids. Here the CDR3 reads CASSSLSGPHEY.

The rearrangement joins TRBV10-3 to TRBJ2-1; no clear D gene. Germline-derived CDR1 and CDR2 are ENHRY and SYGVKD. V shed 9 bases and J shed 7 bases, with 16 bases lying between them. The CDR3 length is 13 residues. For the CDR3, the DNA is TGTGCCATAGCCCAACTCGACGGGAATGAGCAGTTCTTC. As protein: CAIAQLDGNEQFF.

This chain connects TRBV5-6 to TRBJ2-1; TRBD2 aligns across 10 bases. The CDR3 runs 16 residues. Germline CDR1 is SGHDT and CDR2 is YYEEEE. V dropped 0 bases and J dropped 4; count of bases not matched to a gene: 4. The CDR3 DNA follows: TGTGCCAGCAGCTTGGAGAGGACTAGCGGTTACAATGAGCAGTTCTTC. This translates into CASSLERTSGYNEQFF. Together with reference TRBV5-6 and TRBJ2-1, the CDR3 gives the full variable domain: DAGVTQSPTHLIKTRGQQVTLRCSPKSGHDTVSWYQQALGQGPQFIFQYYEEEERQRGNFPDRFSGHQFPNYSSELNVNALLLGDSALYLCASSLERTSGYNEQFFGPGTRLTVL.

The rearrangement uses TRBV11-2 and TRBJ1-6, with D tentatively TRBD1 (5 bases). Germline-derived CDR1 and CDR2 are SGHAT and FQNNGV. CDR3 size: 16 residues. Trimming pared 8 bases from V and 8 bases from J, leaving 22 bases between. The CDR3 protein is CASSHRFRQRDSPLHF. The CDR3 DNA follows: TGTGCCAGCTCGCACAGGTTTCGGCAAAGGGATTCACCCCTCCACTTT. Drawing the rest from reference TRBV11-2 and TRBJ1-6, the complete variable domain is EAGVAQSPRYKIIEKRQSVAFWCNPISGHATLYWYQQILGQGPKLLIQFQNNGVVDDSQLPKDRFSAERLKGVDSTLKIQPAKLEDSAVYLCASSHRFRQRDSPLHFGNGTRLTVT.

This clone was seen just once. V gene TRBV4-1 combines with J gene TRBJ2-3, with 7 bases that match TRBD1. The length of the CDR3 is 14 residues. Germline V gene data show CDR1 as MGHRA and CDR2 as YSYEKL. Germline trimming cut 2 bases from V and 3 bases from J; bases unmatched to any gene: 2. CDR3 sequence (DNA): TGCGCCAGCAGCCAACCGGACAGGACAGATACGCAGTATTTT. This gives the protein CASSQPDRTDTQYF.

The J gene is TRBJ2-7, the V gene TRBV18; a weak D match, TRBD1 (6 bases). The length of the CDR3 is 13 residues. Germline V gene lookup returns CDR1 KGHSH and CDR2 LQKENI. V was pared by 2 bases and J by 6 bases, with 11 bases between. CDR3: CASSPDRSSEQYF. DNA for the CDR3: TGTGCCAGCTCACCAGACAGGTCCAGCGAGCAGTACTTC. Supplemented by reference TRBV18 and TRBJ2-7, the full variable domain reads NAGVMQNPRHLVRRRGQEARLRCSPMKGHSHVYWYRQLPEEGLKFMVYLQKENIIDESGMPKERFSAEFPKEGPSILRIQQVVRGDSAAYFCASSPDRSSEQYFGPGTRLTVT.

The chain recombines TRBV18 with TRBJ1-1; D gene ambiguous. CDR1 is KGHSH and CDR2 is LQKENI in the germline V gene. V was clipped by 4 bases and J by 11 bases, with 14 bases between them. The CDR3 is 12 residues long. Here the CDR3 DNA reads TGTGCCAGCTCACTGAACCGTCAGGAGGCTTTCTTT. Its translation: CASSLNRQEAFF.

Of note for this clone: This sample includes further DNA sequences coding for the same CDR3. The chain combines TRBV6-1 with TRBJ1-2, with D perhaps TRBD1 (6 bases). Trimming shortened V by 2 bases and J by 8 bases, and 9 bases separated the two germline ends. CDR3 length: 12 residues. Per the germline V gene, CDR1 is MNHNS and CDR2 is SASEGT. The CDR3 sequence is CASSESGVGYTF. The CDR3 DNA follows: TGTGCCAGCAGTGAATCAGGGGTCGGCTACACCTTC.

The chain combines TRBV7-9 with TRBJ1-1; D gene uncertain. From germline, CDR1 is SEHNR and CDR2 FQNEAQ (reference sequence). CDR3 length: 13 amino acids. Trimming pared 3 bases from V and 0 bases from J, leaving 5 bases between. The CDR3 DNA reads TGTGCCAGCAGCTTTGTTATGAACACTGAAGCTTTCTTT. This gives the protein CASSFVMNTEAFF.

The genes are TRBV6-5 and TRBJ1-1, with no clear D. Trimming cost V 5 bases and J 4 bases, with 17 bases left between them. CDR1 is MNHEY, CDR2 SVGAGI, per germline. CDR3 length: 15 amino acids. Written as DNA, the CDR3 is TGTGCCAGCAGTCATTCAGGAGTTTCGGGCACTGAAGCTTTCTTT. As protein: CASSHSGVSGTEAFF.

This clone was counted only a few times. The chain recombines TRBV29-1 with TRBJ2-5; D is uncertain. The CDR3 sequence is 11 residues long. Germline CDR1 is SQVTM and CDR2 is ANQGSEA. Trimming took off 6 bases at V and 7 bases at J, with 12 bases between the two ends. Here the CDR3 DNA reads TGCAGCGTCGGGCTCTCCGGGACCCAGTACTTC. Translated, it gives CSVGLSGTQYF.

In DNA form, the CDR3 reads TGTGCCAGCAGCGAGGAAAGAGAGACCCAGTACTTC. This codes for CASSEERETQYF. The chain uses TRBV7-8 and TRBJ2-5; D is unresolved. This CDR3 contains 12 residues. CDR1 and CDR2 from the germline V gene are SGHVS and FQNEAQ. V was cut by 5 bases and J by 4 bases, with 8 bases left in between.

CDR3 coding DNA: TGCGCCAGCAGCTTCGACGGGAAGAACACTGAAGCTTTCTTT. Its protein is CASSFDGKNTEAFF. The chain is built from TRBV5-1 and TRBJ1-1, with D uncertain. CDR3 length equals 14 residues. Trimming left V 2 bases short and J 1 base short, with 9 bases between. Germline CDR1 SGHRS, CDR2 YFSETQ.

This sequence joins TRBV28 and TRBJ2-7; TRBD1 aligns across 8 bases. V lost 5 bases and J lost 5; bases outside the gene matches: 5. Per the germline V gene, CDR1 is MDHEN and CDR2 is SYDVKM. This CDR3 spans 13 amino acids. The CDR3 spells CASSTQGAHEQYF. Written as DNA, the CDR3 is TGTGCCAGCAGTACCCAGGGGGCGCACGAGCAGTACTTC.

This clone was seen a single time. Within the sample, other DNA sequences also encode this same CDR3. This chain links TRBV15 with TRBJ1-3, with D hard to call. Deletions cut 0 bases from V and 4 bases from J, with 10 bases between. The CDR3 length is 15 residues. Germline V gives CDR1 LNHNV, CDR2 YYDKDF (reference sequence). This chain's CDR3 is CATSRDLGSGNTIYF. In nucleotides, the CDR3 is TGTGCCACCAGCAGAGATCTTGGCAGCGGAAACACCATATATTTT.

The V gene is TRBV6-1, the J gene TRBJ2-1; 7 nucleotides agree with TRBD2. This CDR3 spans 15 amino acids. The germline CDR1 and CDR2 sequences are MNHNS and SASEGT. With V trimmed by 5 bases and J by 6 bases, 10 bases remained unmatched. For the CDR3, the DNA is TGTGCCAGCAGTATCTCCGGGACTACCCCCAATGAGCAGTTCTTC. Protein: CASSISGTTPNEQFF.

The rearrangement joins TRBV4-2 to TRBJ1-5; a weak D match, TRBD1 (6 bases). The CDR3 totals 15 residues. Germline CDR1 reads LGHNA; CDR2 reads YNFKEQ. Trimming took off 1 base at V and 4 bases at J, with 11 bases between the two ends. Here the CDR3 DNA reads TGTGCCAGCAGCCAAGGGGGGACACTTAATCAGCCCCAGCATTTT. It yields the protein CASSQGGTLNQPQHF.

This chain uses TRBV18 with TRBJ2-3; tentatively, D is TRBD2 (5 bases). Between the trimmed V and J ends, which lost 4 bases and 4 bases, there was a span of 6 bases. The CDR3 totals 12 residues. Germline-derived CDR1 and CDR2 are KGHSH and LQKENI. The CDR3 loop is CASSRAADTQYF. The CDR3 nucleotides are TGTGCCAGCTCACGAGCGGCAGATACGCAGTATTTT.

The sample holds one count of this clone. This chain uses TRBV5-5 with TRBJ2-7; 7 positions match TRBD1. The V and J ends lost 4 bases and 3 bases, in that order; junction bases with no gene match: 7. This CDR3 has 14 amino acids. Germline values: CDR1 SGHKS, CDR2 YYEKEE (reference sequence). The CDR3 sequence is CASSKTGDYYEQYF. In nucleotides, the CDR3 is TGTGCCAGCAGCAAAACAGGGGATTACTACGAGCAGTACTTC.

The chain employs TRBV5-4 and TRBJ2-1, with 8 bases matching TRBD2. Germline CDR1 and CDR2: SGHNT and YYREEE (reference sequence). The trim removed 4 bases at V and 15 bases at J, leaving 6 bases unmatched. The CDR3 contains 11 residues. In nucleotides, the CDR3 is TGTGCCAGCAGCCAAGCGGGGGTGAGGTTCTTC. Translated, it gives CASSQAGVRFF.

A note on this clone: At the DNA level, this CDR3 is encoded by other sequences in the same sample as well. V is TRBV7-9 and J is TRBJ2-2; D unresolved. CDR3 size: 11 residues. Germline-derived CDR1 and CDR2 are SEHNR and FQNEAQ (reference sequence). With 3 bases removed from V and 8 bases from J, the gap between germline ends came to 4 bases. This CDR3 is CASSLRGELFF. DNA of the CDR3: TGTGCCAGCAGCTTGAGGGGGGAGCTGTTTTTT.